One sample yielded the 13 T cell receptor beta chains listed below, sequenced in a study of siplizumab effects on memory and regulatory T cells (dated by TCRdb to about 2019). These receptors' antigens are unknown. The library was made by the immunoSEQ multiplex PCR assay. TCRdb took this table from immuneACCESS and kept in-frame rearrangements with V and J called. Such tables lack part of the clones; where checked against another copy, unresolved V genes explain under half of the gap, and the rest is unexplained. Within this sample are under 20,000 clones, with approximately 46% of them counted one time only. The ten most abundant clones make up 4.5% to 6% of the sample. Cells in the mixed lymphocyte reaction were cultured together at 37 degrees C for under seven days. The specimen sequenced was CFSE-low (dividing) CD4+ T cells sorted from an allogeneic mixed lymphocyte reaction. The receptors come from a human donor in good health; the cells came from an allogeneic mixed lymphocyte reaction.

This clone came up many times. This sequence joins TRBV7-9 and TRBJ1-2; no definite D call. CDR1 and CDR2 (germline): SEHNR, FQNEAQ (reference sequence). V was clipped by 3 bases and J by 2 bases, with 7 bases between them. CDR3 length: 13 residues. In DNA, the CDR3 is TGTGCCAGCAGCTTCGATGGAAACTATGGCTACACCTTC. It encodes CASSFDGNYGYTF.

The chain combines TRBV5-4 with TRBJ2-5; tentative D call: TRBD1 (6 bases). Per the germline V gene, CDR1 is SGHNT and CDR2 is YYREEE (reference sequence). V lost 7 bases and J lost 2, with 12 bases in between. This CDR3 is built from 13 residues. The CDR3 bases are TGTGCCAGCCACCGGGACAAACAAGAGACCCAGTACTTC. Its translation: CASHRDKQETQYF.

This rearrangement joins TRBV6-6 to TRBJ1-5, with a possible D match to TRBD1 (6 bases). Germline V gives CDR1 MNHNY, CDR2 SVGAGI (reference sequence). This CDR3 is built from 13 residues. V lost 5 bases and J lost 11, with 16 bases in between. CDR3 loop: CASSTSPDSAQHF. The CDR3 DNA follows: TGTGCCAGCAGTACATCTCCGGACAGTGCCCAGCATTTT.

CDR3 sequence reads: CASSRGASGATETQYF. The CDR3 DNA is TGTGCCAGCAGCCGAGGCGCTAGCGGGGCTACGGAGACCCAGTACTTC. The genes are TRBV7-6 and TRBJ2-5; TRBD2 matches 9 bases. In germline, CDR1 is SGHVS, CDR2 FNYEAQ. Losses at the gene ends were 5 bases for V and 5 bases for J; bases not matched to a gene: 12. This CDR3 contains 16 residues.

The chain combines TRBV11-2 with TRBJ2-1; TRBD1 matches at 7 bases. In germline, CDR1 is SGHAT, CDR2 FQNNGV. CDR3 length equals 13 residues. V gave up 5 bases and J gave up 4 bases; unmatched junction bases: 2. The CDR3 nucleotides read TGTGCCAGCAGCCTGGGACAGTACAATGAGCAGTTCTTC. Its protein product is CASSLGQYNEQFF.

The chain has TRBV10-3 and TRBJ1-2; unclear D gene. Germline V lookup: CDR1 ENHRY, CDR2 SYGVKD. V dropped 10 bases and J dropped 0 bases, with 12 bases sitting between them. The CDR3 covers 13 residues. CDR3 coding DNA: TGTGCCACCTCTGGACTAGCTAACTATGGCTACACCTTC. It codes for CATSGLANYGYTF.

The CDR3 DNA sequence: TGTGCCAGCAGCCGACATGGACAGGCACAAGAGACCCAGTACTTC. Protein sequence: CASSRHGQAQETQYF. This chain connects TRBV25-1 to TRBJ2-5, with 7 nucleotides matching TRBD1. The CDR3 is made up of 15 amino acids. Trimming took 6 bases from V and 2 from J; bases not matched to a gene: 9. Looked up from germline, CDR1 is MGHDK and CDR2 is SYGVNS.

This clone has just a few counts. The chain employs TRBV4-1 and TRBJ1-5; D gene uncertain. V dropped 4 bases and J dropped 7 bases, with 11 bases sitting between them. The CDR3 totals 13 residues. Germline V gene sequence: CDR1 MGHRA, CDR2 YSYEKL. This CDR3 is CASSRGPNQPQHF. The CDR3 DNA follows: TGCGCCAGCAGCCGCGGGCCCAACCAGCCCCAGCATTTT.

This clone was counted between two and nine times. V gene TRBV10-3 combines with J gene TRBJ1-1; 12 bases match TRBD1. V shed 2 bases, J shed 8 bases, and the junction held 9 bases outside the gene matches. CDR3 length: 16 amino acids. Germline lookup yields CDR1 ENHRY and CDR2 SYGVKD. The CDR3 here is CAISERGGQGAREAFF. The CDR3 DNA is TGTGCCATCAGTGAGCGCGGGGGACAGGGGGCAAGGGAAGCTTTCTTT.

This clone was detected only a few times. V is TRBV5-4 and J is TRBJ1-2; D perhaps matches TRBD1 (6 bases). V was clipped by 4 bases and J by 4 bases, with 17 bases between them. The germline V gene has CDR1 SGHNT and CDR2 YYREEE (reference sequence). This CDR3 region has 15 residues. This CDR3 reads CASSAIQGYVYGYTF. The CDR3, as DNA: TGTGCCAGCAGCGCTATACAGGGTTATGTCTATGGCTACACCTTC.

This chain joins TRBV2 and TRBJ2-5; 10 bases align to TRBD2. With 8 bases clipped from V and 5 bases from J, the junction kept 5 bases outside the gene matches. Germline V CDR1 and CDR2: SNHLY, FYNNEI. The CDR3 runs 13 residues. The CDR3 is CASRRTSGETQYF. The DNA of the CDR3 is TGTGCCAGCCGCAGGACTAGCGGCGAGACCCAGTACTTC.

This clone was seen repeatedly, ten times or more. The CDR3 region is CAIRTGADSPLHF. In DNA, the CDR3 is TGTGCCATCAGGACAGGGGCGGATTCACCCCTCCACTTT. The chain joins TRBV10-3 to TRBJ1-6; 8 bases are a match to TRBD1. V lost 6 bases to trimming and J lost 8 bases; unmatched junction nucleotides: 3. The germline V gene has CDR1 ENHRY and CDR2 SYGVKD. CDR3 length: 13 residues.

This clone was counted between two and nine times. The chain links TRBV28 to TRBJ2-7; weak D call: TRBD2 (7 bases). Looked up from germline, CDR1 is MDHEN and CDR2 is SYDVKM. The CDR3 covers 14 residues. The V gene lost 6 bases and the J gene lost 7 bases, with 19 bases spanning the gap. CDR3 DNA sequence: TGTGCCAGCAGGCCGGCGGGGGCCCTAGAGGAGCAGTACTTC. It specifies CASRPAGALEEQYF.